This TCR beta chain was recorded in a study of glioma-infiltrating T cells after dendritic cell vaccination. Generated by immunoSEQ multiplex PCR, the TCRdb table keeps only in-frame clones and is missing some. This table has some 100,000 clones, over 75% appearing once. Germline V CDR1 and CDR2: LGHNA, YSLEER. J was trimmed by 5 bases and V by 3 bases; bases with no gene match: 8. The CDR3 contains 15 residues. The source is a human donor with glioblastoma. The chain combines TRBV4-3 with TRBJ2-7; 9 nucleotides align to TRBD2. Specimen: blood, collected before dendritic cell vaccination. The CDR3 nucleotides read TGCGCCAGCAGCCACTCATCTAGCGGGAACAACGAGCAGTACTTC. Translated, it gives CASSHSSSGNNEQYF.